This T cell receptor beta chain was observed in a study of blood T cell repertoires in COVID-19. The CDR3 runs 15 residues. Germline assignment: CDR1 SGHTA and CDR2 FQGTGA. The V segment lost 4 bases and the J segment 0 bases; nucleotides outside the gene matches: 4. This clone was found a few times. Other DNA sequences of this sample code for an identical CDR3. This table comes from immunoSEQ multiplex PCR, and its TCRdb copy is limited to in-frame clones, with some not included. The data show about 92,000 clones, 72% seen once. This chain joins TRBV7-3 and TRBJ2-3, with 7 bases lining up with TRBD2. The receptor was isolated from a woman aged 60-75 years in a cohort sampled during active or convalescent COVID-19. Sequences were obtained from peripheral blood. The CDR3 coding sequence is TGTGCCAGCAGCTCCCTAGCGGTGAGCACAGATACGCAGTATTTT. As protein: CASSSLAVSTDTQYF.